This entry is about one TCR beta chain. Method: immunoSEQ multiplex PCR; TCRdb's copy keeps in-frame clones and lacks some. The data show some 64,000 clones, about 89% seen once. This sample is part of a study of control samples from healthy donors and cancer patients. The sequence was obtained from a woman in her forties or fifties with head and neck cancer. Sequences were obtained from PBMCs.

The CDR3 region is CASSLSGGAWGNTIYF. In nucleotides, the CDR3 is TGTGCCAGCAGCTTATCGGGGGGGGCTTGGGGAAACACCATATATTTT. The chain has TRBV7-8 and TRBJ1-3; perhaps TRBD1 as D (6 bases). Germline values: CDR1 SGHVS, CDR2 FQNEAQ. The length of the CDR3 is 16 residues. Trimming took 2 bases from V and 4 from J, leaving 15 bases between them. The entire variable domain, with the rest obtained from reference TRBV7-8 and TRBJ1-3, is as follows: GAGVSQSPRYKVAKRGQDVALRCDPISGHVSLFWYQQALGQGPEFLTYFQNEAQLDKSGLPSDRFFAERPEGSVSTLKIQRTQQEDSAVYLCASSLSGGAWGNTIYFGEGSWLTVV.